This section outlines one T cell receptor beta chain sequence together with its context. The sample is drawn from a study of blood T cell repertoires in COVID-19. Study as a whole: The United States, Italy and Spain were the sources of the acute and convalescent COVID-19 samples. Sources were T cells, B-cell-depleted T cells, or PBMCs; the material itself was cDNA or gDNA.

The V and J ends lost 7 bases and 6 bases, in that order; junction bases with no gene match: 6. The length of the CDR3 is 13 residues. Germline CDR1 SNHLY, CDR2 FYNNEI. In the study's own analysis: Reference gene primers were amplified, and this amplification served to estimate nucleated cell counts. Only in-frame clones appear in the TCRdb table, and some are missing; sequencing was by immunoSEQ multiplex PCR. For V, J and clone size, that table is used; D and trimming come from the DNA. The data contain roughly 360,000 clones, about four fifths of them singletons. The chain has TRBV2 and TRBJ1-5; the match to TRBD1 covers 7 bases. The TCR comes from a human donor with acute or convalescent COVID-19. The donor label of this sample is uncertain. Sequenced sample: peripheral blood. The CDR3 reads CASKRDRRQPQHF. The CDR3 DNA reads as TGTGCCAGCAAGAGGGACAGACGTCAGCCCCAGCATTTT.